The 21 T cell receptor beta chains presented below share a single source sample, sequenced in a study of T cell responses to AZD1222 COVID-19 vaccine. The assay was immunoSEQ multiplex PCR, and TCRdb's table has in-frame clones only and misses some. The sample gives some 150,000 clones, around nine tenths of which show up once; around 2.6% is in the top ten. The sequencing used peripheral blood, collected on day 0 of AZD1222 vaccination. These receptor sequences come from an adult in good health.

The chain uses TRBV6-6 and TRBJ1-2; perhaps TRBD1 as D (5 bases). Germline V lookup: CDR1 MNHNY, CDR2 SVGAGI (reference sequence). Between the trimmed V and J ends, which lost 6 bases and 1 base, there was a span of 9 bases. The length of the CDR3 is 13 residues. CDR3 nucleotide sequence: TGTGCCAGCAGCTCTGACAGTAACTATGGCTACACCTTC. Translation: CASSSDSNYGYTF.

V usage is TRBV14 and J usage is TRBJ2-1; perhaps TRBD1 as D (5 bases). Germline V gene lookup returns CDR1 SGHDN and CDR2 FVKESK. The V end was cut by 0 bases, the J end by 13 bases, with 13 bases between. CDR3 length: 13 amino acids. The CDR3 loop is CASSQDFGQGQFF. The CDR3 bases are TGTGCCAGCAGCCAAGATTTTGGCCAGGGACAGTTCTTC.

This rearrangement joins TRBV2 to TRBJ2-2, with a tentative D call TRBD1 (6 bases). Per the germline V gene, CDR1 is SNHLY and CDR2 is FYNNEI. Trimming removed 7 bases at V and 0 bases at J, with 12 bases between. The CDR3 is made up of 15 amino acids. This CDR3 is CASMRDTSNTGELFF. The CDR3 region has the DNA TGTGCCAGCATGAGGGACACTTCGAACACCGGGGAGCTGTTTTTT.

V gene TRBV18 combines with J gene TRBJ1-6, with 11 bases that match TRBD1. The germline V gene has CDR1 KGHSH and CDR2 LQKENI. J was trimmed by 10 bases and V by 6 bases; bases with no gene match: 5. This CDR3 spans 14 amino acids. CDR3 coding DNA: TGTGCCAGCTCCGGACAGGGGGCGGAATCACCCCTCCACTTT. It codes for CASSGQGAESPLHF.

This clone is a singleton in its sample. This sequence joins TRBV2 and TRBJ2-1; the D gene could be TRBD1 or TRBD2 (5 bases each). Trimming took 3 bases from V and 8 from J, leaving 11 bases between them. The germline CDR1 and CDR2 sequences are SNHLY and FYNNEI. CDR3 length: 13 residues. CDR3: CASSDPGRDEQFF. The DNA of the CDR3 is TGTGCCAGCAGTGACCCGGGGCGAGATGAGCAGTTCTTC.

V is TRBV6-5 and J is TRBJ1-2; 7 positions agree with TRBD1. Germline CDR1 reads MNHEY; CDR2 reads SVGAGI. The CDR3 has 16 amino acids. V was pared by 3 bases and J by 7 bases, with 14 bases of the junction left unmatched. The CDR3 bases are TGTGCCAGCAGTTATACAGGGGCCAGGAGGGGCGGTGGCTACACCTTC. It yields the protein CASSYTGARRGGGYTF.

This sequence joins TRBV5-6 and TRBJ2-1, with 9 bases fitting TRBD2. The germline CDR1 and CDR2 sequences are SGHDT and YYEEEE. V trimming: 2 bases; J trimming: 2 bases; junction bases outside the gene matches: 5. This CDR3 has 16 residues. CDR3 region: CASSFGPSGAYNEQFF. The DNA for the CDR3 is TGTGCCAGCAGCTTCGGTCCTAGCGGGGCCTACAATGAGCAGTTCTTC.

The chain carries TRBV3-1 (or the pseudogene TRBV3-2) and TRBJ2-7; 8 bases fit TRBD1. CDR1 is LGHDT and CDR2 is YNNKEL in the germline V gene (reference sequence). The CDR3 runs to 17 residues. J gave up 9 bases and V 0 bases, and 16 bases lay outside the gene matches. The CDR3 DNA reads as TGTGCCAGCAGCCAAGATGGAGACAGGGGCCAGGAATTACCGCAGTACTTC. This codes for CASSQDGDRGQELPQYF.

V usage is TRBV7-6 and J usage is TRBJ2-2; D assignment may be TRBD1 or TRBD2 (6 bases each). This CDR3 comprises 15 residues. Trimming took off 5 bases at V and 5 bases at J, with 15 bases between the two ends. Germline CDR1 and CDR2: SGHVS and FNYEAQ. CDR3 in amino acids: CASSPSGAYTGELFF. DNA for the CDR3: TGTGCCAGCAGCCCCTCGGGGGCGTATACCGGGGAGCTGTTTTTT.

The CDR3 bases are TGTGCCAGTAGTATATGGCAGGGCGACCAGCCCCAGCATTTT. Protein sequence: CASSIWQGDQPQHF. The chain combines TRBV19 with TRBJ1-5, with a tentative D call TRBD1 (5 bases). Germline V gene data show CDR1 as LNHDA and CDR2 as SQIVND (reference sequence). The ends were cut back, 2 bases at V and 7 bases at J, with 12 bases in the middle. The CDR3 is made up of 14 amino acids.

The table lists this clone with a count of one. The chain carries TRBV11-2 and TRBJ2-3; 14 bases agree with TRBD2. Germline V gene data show CDR1 as SGHAT and CDR2 as FQNNGV. This CDR3 region has 15 residues. V was pared by 4 bases and J by 5 bases, with 2 bases of the junction left unmatched. The CDR3 DNA reads TGTGCCAGCAGCTCGGGACTAGCGGGAGTAGATACGCAGTATTTT. This translates into CASSSGLAGVDTQYF.

The CDR3 spells CASSHEPRSGAFF. DNA of the CDR3: TGTGCCAGCAGCCACGAACCAAGGTCTGGGGCTTTCTTT. The chain couples TRBV27 to TRBJ1-1; D is uncertain. CDR3 length: 13 amino acids. Trimming shortened V by 6 bases and J by 11 bases, and 19 bases separated the two germline ends. Germline assignment: CDR1 MNHEY and CDR2 SMNVEV (reference sequence).

This clone appeared once. The V and J genes are TRBV6-4 and TRBJ1-2; D uncertain. V was trimmed by 4 bases and J by 2 bases, leaving 14 bases between them. The CDR3 is 15 residues long. The germline V gene has CDR1 MRHNA and CDR2 SNTAGT. The CDR3 protein is CASSVDPGPNYGYTF. CDR3 in DNA: TGTGCCAGCAGTGTTGACCCCGGTCCCAACTATGGCTACACCTTC.

This chain joins TRBV4-1 and TRBJ2-1; 10 nucleotides match TRBD2. CDR3 length equals 20 residues. With 4 bases clipped from V and 0 bases from J, the junction kept 15 bases outside the gene matches. Germline-derived CDR1 and CDR2 are MGHRA and YSYEKL. Here the CDR3 reads CASSPKLTSGSLSSYNEQFF. The CDR3 coding sequence is TGCGCCAGCAGCCCCAAGCTGACTAGCGGGTCATTAAGCTCCTACAATGAGCAGTTCTTC.

The chain is built from TRBV27 and TRBJ1-2, with TRBD1 matching over 7 bases. Germline V gives CDR1 MNHEY, CDR2 SMNVEV (reference sequence). The CDR3 covers 15 residues. V lost 3 bases to trimming and J lost 4 bases; unmatched junction nucleotides: 8. CDR3 nucleotide sequence: TGTGCCAGCAGTTTTGAGGGGGCGCCTAGCTATGGCTACACCTTC. Protein sequence: CASSFEGAPSYGYTF.

The chain links TRBV5-1 to TRBJ2-2, with TRBD1 matching over 7 bases. V shed 1 base, J shed 5 bases, and the junction held 8 bases outside the gene matches. The length of the CDR3 is 16 residues. The V gene's germline CDR1 is SGHRS and CDR2 YFSETQ. The CDR3 here is CASSLQGVVGTGELFF. Written as DNA, the CDR3 is TGCGCCAGCAGCTTGCAGGGGGTAGTTGGTACCGGGGAGCTGTTTTTT.

The chain has TRBV7-8 and TRBJ2-1; 9 nucleotides align to TRBD1. V was pared by 2 bases and J by 3 bases, with 20 bases of the junction left unmatched. Germline V CDR1 and CDR2: SGHVS, FQNEAQ. The CDR3 extends over 21 amino acids. CDR3 bases: TGTGCCAGCAGCTTACGATCCCGGGACAGGGATTTTCGAAGGGACTACAATGAGCAGTTCTTC. Translation gives CASSLRSRDRDFRRDYNEQFF. Based on the CDR3 plus reference TRBV7-8 and TRBJ2-1, the full variable domain is GAGVSQSPRYKVAKRGQDVALRCDPISGHVSLFWYQQALGQGPEFLTYFQNEAQLDKSGLPSDRFFAERPEGSVSTLKIQRTQQEDSAVYLCASSLRSRDRDFRRDYNEQFFGPGTRLTVL.

The chain has TRBV7-9 and TRBJ2-2; 7 bases line up with TRBD2. Germline assignment: CDR1 SEHNR and CDR2 FQNEAQ (reference sequence). The CDR3 sequence is 14 residues long. V trimming: 6 bases; J trimming: 4 bases; junction bases outside the gene matches: 5. The CDR3 loop is CASRGGVVTGELFF. The CDR3 DNA reads TGTGCCAGCAGGGGAGGGGTAGTCACCGGGGAGCTGTTTTTT. Filled out from reference TRBV7-9 and TRBJ2-2, the complete variable domain reads DTGVSQNPRHKITKRGQNVTFRCDPISEHNRLYWYRQTLGQGPEFLTYFQNEAQLEKSRLLSDRFSAERPKGSFSTLEIQRTEQGDSAMYLCASRGGVVTGELFFGEGSRLTVL.

V is TRBV6-5 and J is TRBJ1-2; the match to TRBD1 covers 12 bases. Germline V gene sequence: CDR1 MNHEY, CDR2 SVGAGI. This CDR3 spans 14 amino acids. V trimming: 10 bases; J trimming: 4 bases; junction bases outside the gene matches: 7. The CDR3: CATMRDRGLYGYTF. The CDR3 bases are TGTGCCACCATGAGGGACAGGGGGCTCTATGGCTACACCTTC.

A remark on this clone: Other DNA sequences within the sample encode an identical CDR3. The chain employs TRBV6-5 and TRBJ2-7, with 11 positions matching TRBD1. V gave up 2 bases and J gave up 3 bases; unmatched junction bases: 0. Germline V gene sequence: CDR1 MNHEY, CDR2 SVGAGI. The CDR3 is made up of 14 amino acids. The CDR3 bases are TGTGCCAGCAGTTACGGGACAGGGGGCTACGAGCAGTACTTC. It yields the protein CASSYGTGGYEQYF.

The rearrangement uses TRBV25-1 and TRBJ2-1; D ambiguous. The V gene's germline CDR1 is MGHDK and CDR2 SYGVNS. There are 13 residues in the CDR3. Trimming cost V 0 bases and J 7 bases, with 7 bases left between them. This CDR3 is CASSEYGPNEQFF. As DNA, the CDR3 is TGTGCCAGCAGTGAATATGGACCTAATGAGCAGTTCTTC. The full variable domain, completed using reference TRBV25-1 and TRBJ2-1, is EADIYQTPRYLVIGTGKKITLECSQTMGHDKMYWYQQDPGMELHLIHYSYGVNSTEKGDLSSESTVSRIRTEHFPLTLESARPSHTSQYLCASSEYGPNEQFFGPGTRLTVL.